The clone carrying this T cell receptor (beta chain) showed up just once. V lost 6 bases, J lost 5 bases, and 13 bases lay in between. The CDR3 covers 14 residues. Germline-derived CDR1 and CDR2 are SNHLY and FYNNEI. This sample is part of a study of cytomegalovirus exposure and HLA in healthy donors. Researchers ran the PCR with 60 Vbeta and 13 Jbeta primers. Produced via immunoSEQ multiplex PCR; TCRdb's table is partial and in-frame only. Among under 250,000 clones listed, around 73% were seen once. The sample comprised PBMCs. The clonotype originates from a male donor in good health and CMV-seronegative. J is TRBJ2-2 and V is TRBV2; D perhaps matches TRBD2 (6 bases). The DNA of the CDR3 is TGTGCCAGCAGGACGGGAGAGTGGACCGGGGAGCTGTTTTTT. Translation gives CASRTGEWTGELFF.